The 27 T cell receptor beta chains listed next were all sequenced from one sample in a study of T cells in Graves' hyperthyroidism and ophthalmopathy. TCR beta CDR3 region amplification was performed from RNA transcripts. The primer set for the first-round RT-PCR of the TCR CDR3 was HTBI. A single record per CDR3 protein comes from TCRdb applying MiXCR to the multiplex PCR reads. The table includes 500,000 to 600,000 distinct CDR3 sequences, roughly 45% detected once. Sequenced input: peripheral blood or thyroid tissue (not recorded which). Every receptor here comes from an adult woman with Graves' disease, either hyperthyroidism or ophthalmopathy (not recorded which).

This clonotype was found many times. The chain couples TRBV2 to TRBJ1-5; D unresolved. The CDR3 length is 14 residues. Germline lookup yields CDR1 SNHLY and CDR2 FYNNEI. V lost 8 bases, J lost 4 bases, and 15 bases lay in between. CDR3 loop: CASSGEVWNQPQHF. In DNA, the CDR3 is TGTGCCAGCTCTGGGGAAGTGTGGAATCAGCCCCAGCATTTT.

The chain recombines TRBV29-1 with TRBJ1-2, with D tentatively TRBD1 (5 bases). The V end lost 5 bases, the J end lost 6 bases, and 13 bases lay between the germline ends. Germline CDR1 and CDR2: SQVTM and ANQGSEA. The CDR3 sequence is 12 residues long. The CDR3 coding sequence is TGCAGCGTTTCGAGACCGGGGGATGGCTACACCTTC. It codes for CSVSRPGDGYTF. Full variable domain (rest looked up from reference TRBV29-1 and TRBJ1-2): SAVISQKPSRDICQRGTSLTIQCQVDSQVTMMFWYRQQPGQSLTLIATANQGSEATYESGFVIDKFPISRPNLTFSTLTVSNMSPEDSSIYLCSVSRPGDGYTFGSGTRLTVV.

The J gene is TRBJ2-5, the V gene TRBV2; no clear D gene. Trimming took off 6 bases at V and 1 base at J, with 9 bases between the two ends. The CDR3 spans 13 residues. Germline V gene sequence: CDR1 SNHLY, CDR2 FYNNEI. The CDR3 reads CASRLAPQETQYF. DNA for the CDR3: TGTGCCAGCAGACTTGCCCCCCAAGAGACCCAGTACTTC.

This clonotype occurred a few times. This chain uses TRBV20-1 with TRBJ1-2; TRBD1 matches 7 bases. The length of the CDR3 is 13 residues. Germline V lookup: CDR1 DFQATT, CDR2 SNEGSKA (reference sequence). Losses at the gene ends were 4 bases for V and 1 base for J; bases not matched to a gene: 3. CDR3 DNA: TGCAGTGCTACCGGACAGGTTAACTATGGCTACACCTTC. Protein: CSATGQVNYGYTF.

This clonotype was observed at least ten times. The chain recombines TRBV20-1 with TRBJ1-4, with D hard to call. V lost 3 bases, J lost 5 bases, and 13 bases lay in between. CDR1 is DFQATT, CDR2 SNEGSKA, per germline (reference sequence). CDR3 size: 14 residues. CDR3 in DNA: TGCAGTGCTAGTTCTTGGCAACAAAATGAAAAACTGTTTTTT. Residues: CSASSWQQNEKLFF.

This clonotype was observed at least ten times. The chain couples TRBV20-1 to TRBJ1-1, with D uncertain. Trimming removed 0 bases from V and 5 bases from J, with 16 bases in between. CDR3 length: 15 amino acids. Per germline, CDR1 DFQATT and CDR2 SNEGSKA (reference sequence). The CDR3 DNA reads TGCAGTGCTAGAGATCAAGGCTTGCTTCCGACTGAAGCTTTCTTT. Protein product: CSARDQGLLPTEAFF.

The rearrangement uses TRBV7-9 and TRBJ1-6; a weak D match, TRBD1 (5 bases). V lost 8 bases and J 8 bases, leaving 19 bases between the germline ends. Germline-derived CDR1 and CDR2 are SEHNR and FQNEAQ (reference sequence). The CDR3 has 15 amino acids. CDR3 in amino acids: CASYPVGPVDSPLHF. Here the CDR3 DNA reads TGTGCCAGCTACCCAGTGGGGCCAGTGGATTCACCCCTCCACTTT.

The chain has TRBV6-2 or TRBV6-3 and TRBJ1-1, with D perhaps TRBD1 (5 bases). This CDR3 is 18 amino acids long. The germline V gene has CDR1 MNHEY and CDR2 SVGEGT. V was cut by 3 bases and J by 1 base, with 21 bases left in between. The CDR3 sequence is CASSYRSSRQSENTEAFF. CDR3 DNA sequence: TGTGCCAGCAGTTATAGGTCCTCTCGACAGTCAGAGAACACTGAAGCTTTCTTT.

The rearrangement uses TRBV12-3 or TRBV12-4 and TRBJ2-5; 8 bases map to TRBD1. The CDR3 has 16 residues. V was pared by 5 bases and J by 5 bases, with 13 bases of the junction left unmatched. The CDR3 protein is CASSPSLGQGGETQYF. As DNA, the CDR3 is TGTGCCAGCAGTCCGAGCCTTGGACAGGGTGGGGAGACCCAGTACTTC.

As to this clonotype: This clone may be a read error of a much larger clone one base away. This sequence joins TRBV25-1 and TRBJ2-6, with a possible D match to TRBD2 (5 bases). Germline V gene lookup returns CDR1 MGHDK and CDR2 SYGVNS. This CDR3 comprises 18 residues. The CDR3 coding sequence is TGTGACAGCAGTGGAGGAGCAGGTCTAGGTTCTGGGGCCAACGTCCTGACTTTC. Its translation is CDSSGGAGLGSGANVLTF.

This clonotype was recorded many times. The chain carries TRBV12-3 or TRBV12-4 and TRBJ1-1, with a tentative D call TRBD1 (5 bases). Trimming cost V 1 base and J 1 base, with 7 bases left between them. This CDR3 has 14 residues. CDR3 DNA: TGTGCCAGCAGTTTAGAGACAGCGAACACTGAAGCTTTCTTT. It translates to CASSLETANTEAFF.

This clonotype was counted a single time. The V and J genes are TRBV9 and TRBJ1-6; TRBD1 aligns across 9 bases. The CDR3 runs to 15 residues. CDR1 is SGDLS, CDR2 YYNGEE, per germline. The trim removed 0 bases at V and 9 bases at J, leaving 4 bases unmatched. The CDR3 here is CASSVGGQGSSPLHF. CDR3 nucleotide sequence: TGTGCCAGCAGCGTAGGGGGACAGGGCAGTTCACCCCTCCACTTT.

As regards this clonotype: A much larger clone sits a single nucleotide away, making a read error possible. The chain combines TRBV10-3 with TRBJ1-5; TRBD1 agrees at 9 bases. In germline, CDR1 is ENHRY, CDR2 SYGVKD. The V and J ends lost 10 bases and 6 bases, in that order; junction bases with no gene match: 13. CDR3 size: 15 residues. This CDR3 reads CASRPTGTGLQPQHF. The CDR3 DNA follows: TGTGCCAGCAGGCCCACCGGGACAGGGCTTCAGCCCCAGCATTTT.

The chain has TRBV12-3 or TRBV12-4 and TRBJ1-3; D not certain. This CDR3 has 14 residues. V was cut by 5 bases and J by 2 bases, with 10 bases left in between. CDR3 nucleotide sequence: TGTGCCAGCAGTGCGCCAACCGCTGGAAACACCATATATTTT. This gives the protein CASSAPTAGNTIYF.

V gene TRBV5-1 combines with J gene TRBJ1-2, with D uncertain. The V and J ends lost 4 bases and 5 bases respectively, with 12 bases between them. Germline lookup yields CDR1 SGHRS and CDR2 YFSETQ. This CDR3 is built from 13 residues. CDR3 residues: CASSARQSYGYTF. The CDR3 DNA is TGCGCCAGCAGCGCCAGGCAATCTTATGGCTACACCTTC.

The chain recombines TRBV5-1 with TRBJ1-2; D is undetermined. The CDR3 spans 13 residues. Germline values: CDR1 SGHRS, CDR2 YFSETQ. V was pared by 0 bases and J by 8 bases, with 11 bases between. The CDR3 region has the DNA TGCGCCAGCAGCTTGGTTTTGGAGAGCGGCTACACCTTC. Translated, it gives CASSLVLESGYTF. Full variable domain (remainder filled in from reference TRBV5-1 and TRBJ1-2): KAGVTQTPRYLIKTRGQQVTLSCSPISGHRSVSWYQQTPGQGLQFLFEYFSETQRNKGNFPGRFSGRQFSNSRSEMNVSTLELGDSALYLCASSLVLESGYTFGSGTRLTVV.

Here the CDR3 reads CASRPNLQSNQPQYF. The CDR3 nucleotides read TGTGCCAGCAGGCCTAACTTACAGTCTAATCAGCCCCAGTACTTC. The rearrangement joins TRBV7-9 to TRBJ2-5; D uncertain. Germline V gives CDR1 SEHNR, CDR2 FQNEAQ (reference sequence). The ends were cut back, 6 bases at V and 9 bases at J, with 23 bases in the middle. This CDR3 has 15 residues.

This clonotype was seen a few times. The chain links TRBV2 to TRBJ2-7; D unclear. The V end was cut by 3 bases, the J end by 2 bases, with 14 bases between. From germline, CDR1 is SNHLY and CDR2 FYNNEI. This CDR3 region has 15 residues. The CDR3 coding sequence is TGTGCCAGCAGTGAGCCGGCAGCTTCAACCTACGAGCAGTACTTC. It is translated as CASSEPAASTYEQYF.

This clonotype was seen repeatedly, ten times or more. The chain couples TRBV29-1 to TRBJ2-7, with D possibly being TRBD1 or TRBD2 (5 bases each). Trimming removed 4 bases at V and 4 bases at J, with 11 bases between. Per germline, CDR1 SQVTM and CDR2 ANQGSEA. The CDR3 runs 12 residues. The DNA of the CDR3 is TGCAGCGTTGTGGGGGAAGGGTACGAGCAGTACTTC. Residues: CSVVGEGYEQYF.

The V gene is TRBV12-3 or TRBV12-4, the J gene TRBJ1-2, with 7 bases matching TRBD1. V trimming: 6 bases; J trimming: 5 bases; junction bases outside the gene matches: 12. The CDR3 loop spans 15 amino acids. This CDR3 is CASSLDNRGVYGYTF. The CDR3 region has the DNA TGTGCCAGCAGCTTGGATAACAGGGGAGTATATGGCTACACCTTC.

The chain links TRBV5-1 to TRBJ2-7; D is unclear. Germline CDR1 reads SGHRS; CDR2 reads YFSETQ. The CDR3 has 15 residues. V was clipped by 6 bases and J by 3 bases, with 19 bases between them. The CDR3: CASKANTNGLYEQYF. CDR3 sequence (DNA): TGCGCCAGCAAGGCGAATACTAATGGTCTCTACGAGCAGTACTTC.

The chain couples TRBV15 to TRBJ2-7; tentatively, D is TRBD1 or TRBD2 (5 bases each). CDR3 length: 14 amino acids. The ends were cut back, 4 bases at V and 1 base at J, with 11 bases in the middle. From germline, CDR1 is LNHNV and CDR2 YYDKDF (reference sequence). The CDR3 region is CATSIRDGSYEQYF. Here the CDR3 DNA reads TGTGCCACCAGCATAAGGGACGGGTCCTACGAGCAGTACTTC.

The chain uses TRBV5-6 and TRBJ2-3; D is unclear. The germline V gene encodes CDR1 SGHDT and CDR2 YYEEEE. The CDR3 covers 13 residues. V lost 4 bases and J lost 2, with 8 bases in between. The CDR3 nucleotides read TGTGCCAGCAGCGTAGCTTTCACAGATACGCAGTATTTT. Protein: CASSVAFTDTQYF.

In this sample, this clonotype turned up many times. The genes are TRBV29-1 and TRBJ1-1; the D is unclear. CDR1 is SQVTM, CDR2 ANQGSEA, per germline. V was cut by 4 bases and J by 2 bases, with 5 bases left in between. The CDR3 contains 11 residues. CDR3 loop: CSVVTNTEAFF. CDR3 nucleotide sequence: TGCAGCGTTGTGACAAACACTGAAGCTTTCTTT.

This clonotype was detected ten times or more. The chain employs TRBV25-1 and TRBJ2-7; TRBD2 matches at 11 bases. Germline loops: CDR1 MGHDK, CDR2 SYGVNS. V was clipped by 8 bases and J by 2 bases; unmatched bases: 8. There are 15 residues in the CDR3. DNA for the CDR3: TGTGCCAGCTCGTCAACTAGCGGGAGACCCTACGAGCAGTACTTC. Residues: CASSSTSGRPYEQYF.

This clonotype was seen only a few times. This chain links TRBV29-1 with TRBJ2-5; possible D gene TRBD1, 5 bases. CDR1 and CDR2 (germline): SQVTM, ANQGSEA. The V and J ends lost 4 bases and 1 base respectively, with 10 bases between them. This CDR3 has 13 residues. The CDR3 nucleotides read TGCAGCGTTGGAAGACAGATCCAAGAGACCCAGTACTTC. Translating it yields CSVGRQIQETQYF.

This clonotype was seen many times. The chain links TRBV7-9 to TRBJ2-7; D might be TRBD2 (6 bases). This CDR3 has 14 amino acids. Germline CDR1 and CDR2: SEHNR and FQNEAQ (reference sequence). The ends were cut back, 3 bases at V and 2 bases at J, with 11 bases in the middle. CDR3 nucleotides: TGTGCCAGCAGCTTCGAGGGGAGGCCCTACGAGCAGTACTTC. Its protein product is CASSFEGRPYEQYF.